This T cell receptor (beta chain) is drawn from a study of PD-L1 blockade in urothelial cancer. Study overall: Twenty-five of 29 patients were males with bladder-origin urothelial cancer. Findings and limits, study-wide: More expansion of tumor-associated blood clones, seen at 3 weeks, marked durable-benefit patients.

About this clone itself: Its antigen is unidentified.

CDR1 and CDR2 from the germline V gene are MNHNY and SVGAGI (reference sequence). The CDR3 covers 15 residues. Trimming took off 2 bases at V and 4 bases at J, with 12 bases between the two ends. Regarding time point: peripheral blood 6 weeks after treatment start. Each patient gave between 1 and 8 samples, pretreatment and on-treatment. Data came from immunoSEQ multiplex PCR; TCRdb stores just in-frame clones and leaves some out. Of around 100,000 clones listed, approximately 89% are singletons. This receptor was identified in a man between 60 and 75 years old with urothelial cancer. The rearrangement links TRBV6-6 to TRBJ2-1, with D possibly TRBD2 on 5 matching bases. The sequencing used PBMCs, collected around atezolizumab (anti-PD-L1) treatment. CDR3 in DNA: TGTGCCAGCAGTTACGCATCTAGCCAATACAATGAGCAGTTCTTC. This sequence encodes CASSYASSQYNEQFF.